This T cell receptor (beta chain) stems from a study of vaccination and CD4 T cells after COVID-19. Regarding treatment: roughly nine-day PBMC culture with coronavirus spike peptide pools or control peptides (ViraFEST assay). This CDR3 has 14 amino acids. CDR1 is SGHRS and CDR2 is YFSETQ in the germline V gene. Trimming left V 4 bases short and J 3 bases short, with 13 bases between. Researchers used the Oncomine TCR Beta short-read assay to sequence DNA from cultured CD4+ T cells. TCRdb re-analysed the PCR reads in MiXCR, keeping a single row per CDR3 protein. The sample contains around 13,000 distinct CDR3 sequences, roughly 44% of which appear only once. Concerning this clonotype: The antigen remains unidentified.

V gene TRBV5-1 combines with J gene TRBJ2-5; perhaps D is TRBD1 or TRBD2 (5 bases each). The source of this sequence is a human donor who had recovered from COVID-19. The specimen sequenced was CD4+ T cells from blood, cultured in vitro. Here the CDR3 reads CASSARDLKETQYF. The CDR3 DNA follows: TGCGCCAGCAGCGCCCGGGACCTAAAAGAGACCCAGTACTTC.